This passage covers 12 T cell receptor beta chains from one sample sequenced in a study of CD8 T cells in ankylosing spondylitis. TCRdb reprocessed the 5' RACE reads with MiXCR, giving one entry per CDR3 protein. Altogether about 240,000 distinct CDR3 sequences are present, 9.5% to 12% being singletons, with the ten largest covering roughly 6.8%. Sequenced input: blood, either unsorted or a sorted T cell fraction (not recorded which). All receptors derive from a male donor with ankylosing spondylitis or in good health (not recorded which).

The table lists this clonotype with many counts. The chain uses TRBV12-3 or TRBV12-4 and TRBJ2-2; 7 bases are a match to TRBD1. The ends lost 11 bases at V and 1 base at J; junction bases unmatched: 7. This CDR3 spans 14 amino acids. The CDR3 loop is CAGRQGLNTGELFF. The CDR3, as DNA: TGTGCCGGAAGACAGGGCTTGAACACCGGGGAGCTGTTTTTT.

This clonotype was picked up many times. The V gene is TRBV3-1, the J gene TRBJ2-7; a possible D gene is TRBD2 (6 bases). The CDR3 length is 13 residues. V gave up 1 base and J gave up 7 bases, with 11 bases separating them. CDR1 is LGHDT, CDR2 YNNKEL, per germline (reference sequence). The CDR3 nucleotides read TGTGCCAGCAGCCAAGCGGGGGTCTGGGAGCAGTACTTC. Encoded protein: CASSQAGVWEQYF.

This clonotype has at least ten counts. The chain joins TRBV28 to TRBJ2-7; perhaps TRBD2 as D (5 bases). V lost 6 bases and J lost 2, with 11 bases in between. The germline gives CDR1 MDHEN, CDR2 SYDVKM. The CDR3 length is 13 residues. Here the CDR3 DNA reads TGTGCCAGCAGCCTACCCGGGACCTACGAGCAGTACTTC. This encodes CASSLPGTYEQYF.

As for this clonotype: Being one base from a much bigger clone, this may be a read error. The V and J genes are TRBV28 and TRBJ2-7; D remains unclear. Looked up from germline, CDR1 is MDHEN and CDR2 is SYDVKM. Trimming pared 4 bases from V and 2 bases from J, leaving 3 bases between. The CDR3 extends over 11 amino acids. The CDR3 spells CASSYTYEQYF. The CDR3, as DNA: TGTGCCAGCAGTTACACCTACGAGCAGTACTTC.

At least ten counts were recorded for this clonotype. The rearrangement links TRBV12-3 or TRBV12-4 to TRBJ1-5; possibly TRBD1 for D (6 bases). CDR3 length: 15 residues. With 3 bases removed from V and 4 bases from J, the gap between germline ends came to 13 bases. The CDR3 coding sequence is TGTGCCAGCAGTTTGGGCGGGACACATAATCAGCCCCAGCATTTT. Amino acid sequence: CASSLGGTHNQPQHF.

This clonotype was observed many times. The chain employs TRBV20-1 and TRBJ2-1, with D possibly TRBD1 on 5 matching bases. Germline-derived CDR1 and CDR2 are DFQATT and SNEGSKA (reference sequence). CDR3 length: 10 amino acids. The V end lost 6 bases, the J end lost 7 bases, and 7 bases lay between the germline ends. The CDR3 nucleotides are TGCAGTGCCCAGGGAAATGAGCAGTTCTTC. Protein: CSAQGNEQFF.

This clonotype was seen more than once but under ten times. This chain connects TRBV5-1 to TRBJ2-7; no clear D. Germline CDR1 and CDR2: SGHRS and YFSETQ. V gave up 2 bases and J gave up 1 base, with 13 bases separating them. The CDR3 has 15 residues. The CDR3 is CASSFYPDGSYEQYF. CDR3 DNA sequence: TGCGCCAGCAGCTTTTATCCCGACGGATCCTACGAGCAGTACTTC.

This clonotype was observed many times. V is TRBV6-4 and J is TRBJ2-3, with 10 bases lining up with TRBD2. V lost 3 bases to trimming and J lost 1 base; unmatched junction nucleotides: 1. Germline loops: CDR1 MRHNA, CDR2 SNTAGT. This CDR3 has 15 residues. The CDR3 spells CASSESGGGTDTQYF. In DNA, the CDR3 is TGTGCCAGCAGTGAAAGCGGGGGGGGCACAGATACGCAGTATTTT.

This clonotype came up a few times. The CDR3 sequence: CASSPNWGSEQFF. The CDR3 nucleotides are TGTGCCAGCAGCCCCAACTGGGGTAGTGAGCAGTTCTTC. The chain combines TRBV11-2 with TRBJ2-1; unclear D gene. V gave up 5 bases and J gave up 9 bases, with 14 bases separating them. The CDR3 extends over 13 amino acids. CDR1 SGHAT and CDR2 FQNNGV come from the germline V gene.

This chain joins TRBV4-1 and TRBJ2-1, with TRBD2 matching over 9 bases. The CDR3 runs 15 residues. Germline V CDR1 and CDR2: MGHRA, YSYEKL. V gave up 3 bases and J gave up 5 bases; unmatched junction bases: 5. The chain's CDR3 is CASSHQLAGHNEQFF. The CDR3 DNA follows: TGCGCCAGCAGCCACCAACTAGCGGGTCACAATGAGCAGTTCTTC.

This clonotype was seen at least ten times. V and J are TRBV10-3 and TRBJ2-2; 14 bases map to TRBD2. V was pared by 3 bases and J by 5 bases, with 11 bases of the junction left unmatched. This CDR3 is 19 amino acids long. The V gene's germline CDR1 is ENHRY and CDR2 SYGVKD. The CDR3: CAISDRTSGGPRRTGELFF. The CDR3 coding sequence is TGTGCCATCAGTGACCGGACTAGCGGGGGGCCCCGTAGGACCGGGGAGCTGTTTTTT.

This clonotype was counted only a few times. V gene TRBV20-1 combines with J gene TRBJ2-1, with 14 bases lining up with TRBD2. Germline trimming cut 3 bases from V and 4 bases from J; bases unmatched to any gene: 8. The CDR3 is made up of 17 amino acids. Germline CDR1 DFQATT, CDR2 SNEGSKA (reference sequence). CDR3 loop: CSARPTSGRAVYNEQFF. As DNA, the CDR3 is TGCAGTGCTAGGCCGACTAGCGGGAGGGCCGTATACAATGAGCAGTTCTTC.